This note documents a single TCR beta chain sequence. The data are from a study of blood T cell repertoires in COVID-19. Overall study context: Some COVID-19 samples were acute and others convalescent; all came from the United States, Italy and Spain. T cells, B-cell-depleted T cells, or PBMCs supplied cDNA or gDNA.

In the authors' workflow: Quantification of nucleated cells was approximated via reference gene primer amplification. Here immunoSEQ multiplex PCR was the method, and the copy in TCRdb shows in-frame clones only, minus some. Clone size and V and J calls were adopted from that table, with D and trimming inferred from the DNA. Of around 93,000 clones listed, 77% are singletons. There are 14 residues in the CDR3. V gave up 5 bases and J gave up 1 base, with 9 bases separating them. Germline CDR1 and CDR2: SEHNR and FQNEAQ (reference sequence). This TCR derives from a woman older than 75 with acute or convalescent COVID-19. The sequenced sample was peripheral blood. V usage is TRBV7-9 and J usage is TRBJ1-5; possibly TRBD1 for D (5 bases). CDR3 amino acids: CASSPRQSNQPQHF. The CDR3 nucleotides are TGTGCCAGCAGCCCTAGACAGAGCAATCAGCCCCAGCATTTT.